The TCR beta chain described here comes from a study of shared clonotypes between healthy human individuals. V gave up 4 bases and J gave up 3 bases; unmatched junction bases: 5. This CDR3 is 14 amino acids long. CDR1 and CDR2 (germline): MDHEN, SYDVKM. Measured with immunoSEQ multiplex PCR; TCRdb has only the in-frame clones, and not every one. The data show around 95,000 clones, around 67% seen once. The specimen was memory CD8+ T cells sorted from blood. As for subset: CD45RO+ cells pooled with CCR7-negative TemRA cells. The receptor comes from a man aged 25 to 45 in good health. V and J are TRBV28 and TRBJ2-5, with TRBD1 identical over 7 bases. The CDR3 sequence: CASSSGTAKETQYF. The CDR3 DNA is TGTGCCAGCAGTTCTGGGACAGCTAAAGAGACCCAGTACTTC.